A single sample is the source of the 20 T cell receptor beta chains below, sequenced in a study of OX40 agonist ivuxolimab in advanced cancers. TCRdb keeps only in-frame clones here, not all; method: immunoSEQ multiplex PCR. The sample shows under 80,000 clones, 90% to 95% of them seen only once. Sequencing was performed on CD4+ or CD8+ T cells sorted from blood, taken in a trial of the OX40 agonist ivuxolimab. The receptors were gathered from an adult with an advanced solid tumor such as melanoma, head and neck, liver or kidney cancer.

This chain joins TRBV5-1 and TRBJ2-6, with D unclear. This CDR3 is 14 amino acids long. V lost 2 bases and J lost 1, with 4 bases in between. Germline CDR1 and CDR2: SGHRS and YFSETQ. CDR3 loop: CASSLLSGANVLTF. The CDR3 DNA reads as TGCGCCAGCAGCTTACTTTCTGGGGCCAACGTCCTGACTTTC.

This chain uses TRBV6-7 with TRBJ2-3, with no clear D. TRBV6-7 is known as an ORF, though its function is uncertain. V lost 6 bases and J 3 bases, leaving 7 bases between the germline ends. The CDR3 has 12 amino acids. The DNA of the CDR3 is TGTGCCAGCAGCAGGAAGACAGATACGCAGTATTTT. It yields the protein CASSRKTDTQYF.

The chain combines TRBV7-2 with TRBJ2-3; D may be TRBD1 (6 bases). The CDR3 sequence is 15 residues long. Per germline, CDR1 SGHTA and CDR2 FQGNSA. Trimming took 1 base from V and 0 from J, leaving 8 bases between them. CDR3 loop: CASSLEQGSTDTQYF. The DNA for the CDR3 is TGTGCCAGCAGCTTAGAACAGGGAAGCACAGATACGCAGTATTTT.

This clone was observed a single time. The CDR3 protein is CASSLTSGTGLGYGYTF. CDR3 in DNA: TGCGCCAGCAGCTTGACATCGGGGACAGGGTTGGGCTATGGCTACACCTTC. The chain is built from TRBV5-1 and TRBJ1-2, with 9 bases matching TRBD1. With 1 base clipped from V and 4 bases from J, the junction kept 11 bases outside the gene matches. Germline V CDR1 and CDR2: SGHRS, YFSETQ. The CDR3 runs to 17 residues.

This rearrangement joins TRBV15 to TRBJ1-2, with TRBD1 as a possible D gene (6 bases). Trimming shortened V by 5 bases and J by 5 bases, and 15 bases separated the two germline ends. This CDR3 contains 14 residues. In germline, CDR1 is LNHNV, CDR2 YYDKDF (reference sequence). As DNA, the CDR3 is TGTGCCACCAGCCGCGGGGGGACAACTTATGGCTACACCTTC. Translation: CATSRGGTTYGYTF.

The chain uses TRBV7-2 and TRBJ2-3; 11 positions match TRBD1. The CDR3 extends over 16 amino acids. V dropped 5 bases and J dropped 4; count of bases not matched to a gene: 8. From germline, CDR1 is SGHTA and CDR2 FQGNSA. The CDR3 region is CASSVMLGQGADTQYF. The CDR3 DNA follows: TGTGCCAGCAGCGTTATGCTGGGACAGGGGGCAGATACGCAGTATTTT.

The chain combines TRBV5-1 with TRBJ2-7; D unclear. The CDR3 consists of 15 residues. V shed 2 bases and J shed 1 base, with 13 bases lying between them. CDR1 and CDR2 from the germline V gene are SGHRS and YFSETQ. As DNA, the CDR3 is TGCGCCAGCAGCTTAACCCTAGTCCCTTCCTACGAGCAGTACTTC. This encodes CASSLTLVPSYEQYF.

In this sample, this clone turned up once. V gene TRBV28 combines with J gene TRBJ2-5; no clear D. Germline V gene sequence: CDR1 MDHEN, CDR2 SYDVKM. The length of the CDR3 is 12 residues. V was shortened by 4 bases and J by 4 bases, with 7 bases between the two germline ends. CDR3 coding DNA: TGTGCCAGCAGTTCCCCCTCAGAGACCCAGTACTTC. Amino acid sequence: CASSSPSETQYF.

The V gene is TRBV29-1, the J gene TRBJ2-1; the D call may be TRBD1 or TRBD2 (5 bases each). The germline CDR1 and CDR2 sequences are SQVTM and ANQGSEA. Trimming took off 5 bases at V and 8 bases at J, with 19 bases between the two ends. CDR3 length: 14 amino acids. CDR3 bases: TGCAGCGTTATGGGACCTTTTTTTGACGATGAGCAGTTCTTC. This encodes CSVMGPFFDDEQFF.

This chain uses TRBV18 with TRBJ2-3, with D possibly TRBD2 on 6 matching bases. CDR3 length: 13 residues. Germline V gene data show CDR1 as KGHSH and CDR2 as LQKENI. V gave up 1 base and J gave up 4 bases, with 6 bases separating them. CDR3 protein: CASSPRGADTQYF. DNA of the CDR3: TGTGCCAGCTCACCACGCGGGGCAGATACGCAGTATTTT.

The V call is TRBV11-1, the J call TRBJ2-7; no firm D call. The CDR3 has 16 residues. Trimming left V 4 bases short and J 1 base short, with 17 bases between. Germline CDR1 SGHAT, CDR2 FQDESV (reference sequence). CDR3 sequence: CASSSKVPPESYEQYF. CDR3 nucleotides: TGTGCCAGCAGCTCGAAGGTTCCTCCAGAGTCCTACGAGCAGTACTTC.

V is TRBV9 and J is TRBJ1-3; possible D gene TRBD1, 6 bases. In germline, CDR1 is SGDLS, CDR2 YYNGEE. The CDR3 has 16 amino acids. Trimming removed 2 bases from V and 0 bases from J, with 12 bases in between. This CDR3 reads CASSVGQSYSGNTIYF. CDR3 in DNA: TGTGCCAGCAGCGTCGGACAGTCATACTCTGGAAACACCATATATTTT.

The gene calls are TRBV5-4 and TRBJ2-2; TRBD2 matches at 8 bases. The germline gives CDR1 SGHNT, CDR2 YYREEE (reference sequence). There are 17 residues in the CDR3. The J segment lost 2 bases and the V segment lost 0 bases, leaving 6 bases of the junction unmatched. The CDR3 loop is CASSLGGGLLNTGELFF. The DNA for the CDR3 is TGTGCCAGCAGCTTGGGCGGGGGGCTCCTAAACACCGGGGAGCTGTTTTTT.

The gene calls are TRBV5-1 and TRBJ1-2; perhaps TRBD1 as D (5 bases). This CDR3 has 14 amino acids. CDR1 is SGHRS, CDR2 YFSETQ, per germline. Deletions cut 0 bases from V and 6 bases from J, with 12 bases between. The CDR3, as DNA: TGCGCCAGCAGCTTGGCAGGGATTGGAGATGGCTACACCTTC. Translating gives CASSLAGIGDGYTF.

The chain joins TRBV7-2 to TRBJ1-1; 7 nucleotides agree with TRBD1. V gave up 7 bases and J gave up 7 bases; unmatched junction bases: 6. The CDR3 totals 12 residues. Germline loops: CDR1 SGHTA, CDR2 FQGNSA. The CDR3 sequence is CASNDRAGEAFF. CDR3 DNA sequence: TGTGCCAGCAATGACAGGGCTGGTGAAGCTTTCTTT.

The CDR3 loop reads CASSLEPITSTDTQYF. The CDR3 coding sequence is TGCGCCAGCAGCTTGGAACCCATAACTAGCACAGATACGCAGTATTTT. The rearrangement links TRBV5-1 to TRBJ2-3; D is unclear. The germline V gene encodes CDR1 SGHRS and CDR2 YFSETQ. This CDR3 is 16 amino acids long. Trimming removed 0 bases at V and 0 bases at J, with 11 bases between.

This clone appeared a single time. V usage is TRBV19 and J usage is TRBJ2-3; tentative D call: TRBD1 (5 bases). V dropped 6 bases and J dropped 4 bases, with 17 bases sitting between them. The CDR3 consists of 15 residues. Germline-derived CDR1 and CDR2 are LNHDA and SQIVND (reference sequence). The CDR3 nucleotides are TGTGCCAGTAGGGGCAGGTCGAAGGGGCCAGATACGCAGTATTTT. It is translated as CASRGRSKGPDTQYF.

The chain uses TRBV12-2 and TRBJ2-5. TRBV12-2 is a recognized pseudogene. The CDR3 contains 12 residues. The CDR3 sequence is CASRLAGETQYF. The CDR3 DNA reads TGTGCAAGTCGCTTAGCGGGAGAGACCCAGTACTTC.

This rearrangement joins TRBV2 to TRBJ1-2, with TRBD1 identical over 12 bases. Germline loops: CDR1 SNHLY, CDR2 FYNNEI. The V and J ends lost 5 bases and 7 bases, in that order; junction bases with no gene match: 5. The CDR3 length is 14 residues. DNA for the CDR3: TGTGCCAGCAGTACGGAGGGACAGGGGGCTGGCTACACCTTC. It encodes CASSTEGQGAGYTF.

The rearrangement links TRBV14 to TRBJ2-3; no firm D call. This CDR3 region has 15 residues. Deletions cut 1 base from V and 2 bases from J, with 10 bases between. CDR1 is SGHDN, CDR2 FVKESK, per germline. In nucleotides, the CDR3 is TGTGCCAGCAGCCAAGGGGATAGGGACACAGATACGCAGTATTTT. It encodes CASSQGDRDTDTQYF.